A single sample is the source of the 15 T cell receptor beta chains below, sequenced in a study of cytomegalovirus exposure and HLA in healthy donors. With 60 Vbeta and 13 Jbeta primers, the PCR was carried out. Method: immunoSEQ multiplex PCR; TCRdb's copy keeps in-frame clones and lacks some. The sample records 200,000 to 250,000 clones, 70% to 85% being singletons. Sequencing was performed on PBMCs. These receptors all come from a male donor in good health and CMV-seronegative.

Written as DNA, the CDR3 is TGTGCCAGCAGCCCCATCGGAGGGCCCTACAATGAGCAGTTCTTC. It specifies CASSPIGGPYNEQFF. The gene calls are TRBV7-8 and TRBJ2-1; weak D call: TRBD2 (6 bases). V shed 5 bases and J shed 2 bases, with 13 bases lying between them. This CDR3 is 15 amino acids long. CDR1 is SGHVS, CDR2 FQNEAQ, per germline.

The genes are TRBV5-1 and TRBJ2-1; the match to TRBD1 covers 10 bases. Looked up from germline, CDR1 is SGHRS and CDR2 is YFSETQ. CDR3 length: 14 amino acids. The junction had 4 bases not matched to a gene; V was cut back by 5 bases and J by 5 bases. The CDR3 is CASSPGTGDNEQFF. CDR3 DNA: TGCGCCAGCAGTCCCGGGACAGGGGACAATGAGCAGTTCTTC.

The chain combines TRBV18 with TRBJ2-1, with 14 bases that match TRBD2. The V gene's germline CDR1 is KGHSH and CDR2 LQKENI. After removal of 2 bases from V and 8 bases from J, the junction contained 5 bases not matched to a gene. CDR3 length: 16 amino acids. As DNA, the CDR3 is TGTGCCAGCTCACCAACGGGACTAGCGGGAGTCTATGAGCAGTTCTTC. This sequence encodes CASSPTGLAGVYEQFF.

This clone appeared a few times. The genes are TRBV6-5 and TRBJ1-2; tentative D call: TRBD1 (6 bases). The germline V gene has CDR1 MNHEY and CDR2 SVGAGI. V gave up 0 bases and J gave up 4 bases, with 12 bases separating them. This CDR3 contains 15 residues. CDR3 nucleotide sequence: TGTGCCAGCAGTTACTCGAATAAGGGGGTCTATGGCTACACCTTC. Its protein is CASSYSNKGVYGYTF.

This chain joins TRBV9 and TRBJ2-1; 8 bases agree with TRBD2. Germline CDR1 SGDLS, CDR2 YYNGEE. With V trimmed by 5 bases and J by 0 bases, 1 base remained unmatched. This CDR3 contains 14 residues. DNA for the CDR3: TGTGCCAGCAGGGCGGGGGGCTCCTACAATGAGCAGTTCTTC. It translates to CASRAGGSYNEQFF.

Note on this clone: The identical CDR3 is also encoded by other nucleotide sequences in the sample. V and J are TRBV19 and TRBJ2-7; 9 bases agree with TRBD1. Germline V lookup: CDR1 LNHDA, CDR2 SQIVND (reference sequence). The CDR3 consists of 14 residues. Trimming removed 7 bases from V and 2 bases from J; junction bases left unmatched: 6. CDR3 loop: CASTGTGTPYEQYF. The CDR3 coding sequence is TGTGCCAGTACCGGGACAGGGACCCCCTACGAGCAGTACTTC.

The V call is TRBV5-6, the J call TRBJ2-7; TRBD2 matches at 13 bases. J gave up 10 bases and V 2 bases, and 9 bases lay outside the gene matches. Germline CDR1 is SGHDT and CDR2 is YYEEEE. The CDR3 has 15 amino acids. CDR3 nucleotide sequence: TGTGCCAGCAGCTTCCGAACTAGCGGGAGGGCCGAACAGTACTTC. This codes for CASSFRTSGRAEQYF.

V usage is TRBV15 and J usage is TRBJ2-1, with TRBD1 matching 9 bases. V trimming: 3 bases; J trimming: 6 bases; junction bases outside the gene matches: 9. This CDR3 has 16 residues. CDR1 and CDR2 from the germline V gene are LNHNV and YYDKDF (reference sequence). CDR3 coding DNA: TGTGCCACCAGCAGGGGAACCGGGACAGGGAGCAATGAGCAGTTCTTC. This gives the protein CATSRGTGTGSNEQFF.

This chain uses TRBV30 with TRBJ1-2, with a tentative D call TRBD1 (6 bases). The CDR3 totals 15 residues. Per the germline V gene, CDR1 is GTSNPN and CDR2 is SVGIG (reference sequence). Trimming took 0 bases from V and 0 from J, leaving 11 bases between them. The CDR3 protein is CAWSVRTASNYGYTF. In DNA form, the CDR3 reads TGTGCCTGGAGTGTACGGACAGCTTCTAACTATGGCTACACCTTC.

V usage is TRBV19 and J usage is TRBJ2-7; D may be TRBD2 (5 bases). CDR3 length equals 13 residues. V shed 5 bases and J shed 1 base, with 9 bases lying between them. The germline CDR1 and CDR2 sequences are LNHDA and SQIVND (reference sequence). The CDR3 coding sequence is TGTGCCAGTAGTCGGGGTATATCCTACGAGCAGTACTTC. This translates into CASSRGISYEQYF.

This clone has only a few counts. The CDR3 coding sequence is TGTGCCAGCAGCTTCGCAGGGATGAACACTGAAGCTTTCTTT. It encodes CASSFAGMNTEAFF. The rearrangement links TRBV5-6 to TRBJ1-1, with D perhaps TRBD1 (5 bases). The V end was cut by 2 bases, the J end by 0 bases, with 8 bases between. The length of the CDR3 is 14 residues. Germline V gene data show CDR1 as SGHDT and CDR2 as YYEEEE.

CDR3 residues: CATREGGLSTDTQYF. CDR3 sequence (DNA): TGTGCCACCAGAGAGGGGGGGCTTAGCACAGATACGCAGTATTTT. The V gene is TRBV28, the J gene TRBJ2-3, with TRBD2 as a possible D gene (7 bases). The CDR3 extends over 15 amino acids. Germline CDR1 reads MDHEN; CDR2 reads SYDVKM. Trimming shortened V by 10 bases and J by 0 bases, and 17 bases separated the two germline ends.

The rearrangement uses TRBV19 and TRBJ2-1; TRBD2 agrees at 8 bases. Germline V gives CDR1 LNHDA, CDR2 SQIVND (reference sequence). V lost 4 bases and J lost 7; bases outside the gene matches: 12. The CDR3 has 16 residues. Here the CDR3 DNA reads TGTGCCAGTAGTAGCGGGGTCGGGAGGGCCTTGAATGAGCAGTTCTTC. Its protein is CASSSGVGRALNEQFF.

This sequence joins TRBV28 and TRBJ1-3, with D possibly matching TRBD1 (5 bases). Trimming removed 4 bases from V and 3 bases from J, with 16 bases in between. The V gene's germline CDR1 is MDHEN and CDR2 SYDVKM. There are 16 residues in the CDR3. The CDR3 bases are TGTGCCAGCAGTTCGGGGGACGGAATATTTGGAAACACCATATATTTT. It translates to CASSSGDGIFGNTIYF.

J is TRBJ2-5 and V is TRBV6-5; the D gene is possibly TRBD1 (5 bases). The germline V gene has CDR1 MNHEY and CDR2 SVGAGI. The V end lost 4 bases, the J end lost 2 bases, and 14 bases lay between the germline ends. The CDR3 length is 15 residues. CDR3 nucleotides: TGTGCCAGCAGTTGGACACAGAGATCACAAGAGACCCAGTACTTC. Its translation is CASSWTQRSQETQYF.